These 5 T cell receptor beta chains were all obtained from the same sample, sequenced in a study of T cell responses to AZD1222 COVID-19 vaccine. Sequencing used immunoSEQ multiplex PCR; TCRdb keeps in-frame clones, though not all of them. The table shows fewer than 120,000 clones, with approximately 90% occurring only once. The specimen was peripheral blood, collected on day 0 of AZD1222 vaccination. These TCRs come from an adult in good health.

This clone was picked up a small number of times. The rearrangement links TRBV6-5 to TRBJ1-1; D is undetermined. The CDR3 runs to 13 residues. Trimming cost V 2 bases and J 6 bases, with 10 bases left between them. Germline loops: CDR1 MNHEY, CDR2 SVGAGI. CDR3 loop: CASSYNTYSEAFF. The CDR3 nucleotides read TGTGCCAGCAGTTACAACACCTACTCTGAAGCTTTCTTT.

This chain links TRBV18 with TRBJ1-2; D is possibly TRBD1 (6 bases). Germline V gene data show CDR1 as KGHSH and CDR2 as LQKENI. This CDR3 comprises 13 residues. Trimming took 5 bases from V and 8 from J, leaving 15 bases between them. The CDR3 DNA follows: TGTGCCAGCTCAGCATCGGACAGCCGCGGCTACACCTTC. It codes for CASSASDSRGYTF.

This chain joins TRBV5-1 and TRBJ1-2; no clear D gene. In germline, CDR1 is SGHRS, CDR2 YFSETQ. V was clipped by 3 bases and J by 8 bases, with 14 bases between them. The CDR3 length is 13 residues. CDR3 nucleotide sequence: TGCGCCAGCAGCTCGACTGACACGGGAGGCTACACCTTC. Amino acid sequence: CASSSTDTGGYTF.

The genes are TRBV19 and TRBJ1-1, with D hard to call. CDR1 is LNHDA and CDR2 is SQIVND in the germline V gene (reference sequence). V lost 4 bases and J lost 0, with 6 bases in between. CDR3 size: 13 residues. This chain's CDR3 is CASSKRVNTEAFF. CDR3 bases: TGTGCCAGTAGTAAGAGGGTGAACACTGAAGCTTTCTTT.

The genes are TRBV27 and TRBJ2-1; perhaps TRBD2 as D (6 bases). Trimming removed 4 bases from V and 7 bases from J, with 14 bases in between. The CDR3 has 14 residues. Germline CDR1 reads MNHEY; CDR2 reads SMNVEV (reference sequence). The CDR3 loop is CASSSDGGWNEQFF. In DNA, the CDR3 is TGTGCCAGCAGTTCGGACGGAGGGTGGAATGAGCAGTTCTTC.